A selection of T cell receptor beta chains follows, all from one sample in a study of metastatic and nonmetastatic thyroid tumors. TCRdb reanalyzed the PCR reads via MiXCR. The sample lists about 34,000 clones; approximately 19% were seen once. Sequencing was carried out using blood. These receptors all stem from a female donor with papillary thyroid cancer or a benign thyroid nodule (not recorded which). Some clones in this sample may be carry-over from other donors' samples. Both conserved end residues are trimmed from each CDR3. A clone size is listed for some rows: how often the clone was seen (once, few, many), or a class if it is expanded.

V,J,size,length,CDR3
TRBV12-3/TRBV12-4,TRBJ1-2,-,10,ASSGGTDGYT
TRBV6-1,TRBJ2-7,medium-sized,13,ASSSLAGGPYEQY
TRBV27,TRBJ2-2,few,11,ASSLRKGRELF
TRBV28,TRBJ1-2,-,16,ASSLWVRGQWVMGGYT
TRBV6-1,TRBJ2-1,many,11,ASSEVPRDEQF
TRBV5-1,TRBJ1-2,many,13,ASNGGQRNNYGYT
TRBV11-3,TRBJ2-7,-,11,ASSRGKFDEQY
TRBV4-3,TRBJ2-1,many,17,ASSQDSILGTGELDEQF
TRBV5-1,TRBJ2-3,few,14,ASSPEQVVRTDTQY
TRBV12-3/TRBV12-4,TRBJ2-5,many,13,ASSRRRVWSETQY
TRBV7-2,TRBJ1-1,-,12,ASSSTGGYTEAF
TRBV7-3,TRBJ1-1,many,12,ASSQGQGNTEAF
TRBV27,TRBJ1-3,-,12,ASSLRGEGDTIH
TRBV6-5,TRBJ1-2,few,14,ASSLGSGTVGDGYT
TRBV6-1,TRBJ2-3,many,14,ASSERMGRGTDTQY
TRBV20-1,TRBJ2-7,-,13,SASTSGMARDEQY
TRBV5-1,TRBJ1-2,many,12,ASSSGQGPYGYT
TRBV19,TRBJ2-1,many,12,ASRDSSIYNEQF
TRBV7-3,TRBJ2-2,many,12,ASSPGLNTGELF
TRBV3-1,TRBJ2-7,many,12,ASSQLERTYEQY
TRBV5-8,TRBJ1-4,many,14,ASSLASWQGGEKLF
TRBV3-1,TRBJ1-6,many,10,ASSQGFAPLH
TRBV16,TRBJ1-4,many,12,ASSLQGTGEKLF
TRBV5-6,TRBJ1-2,-,14,ASSLSYLGANYGYT
TRBV5-1,TRBJ1-2,few,11,ASSFRVENGYT
TRBV3-1,TRBJ1-1,many,12,ASSQDGWGTEAF
TRBV20-1,TRBJ2-7,-,13,SARDFTSGTYEQY
TRBV7-9,TRBJ1-2,few,10,AGTNRGYGYT
TRBV13,TRBJ1-3,many,14,ASSLEGQASGNTIY
TRBV20-1,TRBJ2-7,many,9,SGLTSHEQY
TRBV19,TRBJ1-4,many,13,ASSPQSGRGEKLF
TRBV5-4,TRBJ1-2,few,12,ASSLASGVYGYT
TRBV5-1,TRBJ1-1,-,12,ASRDSGGDTEAF
TRBV19,TRBJ1-1,-,11,ATVTEYRTEAF
TRBV11-2,TRBJ2-6,many,14,ASSLDSNSGANVLT
TRBV12-3/TRBV12-4,TRBJ1-1,many,12,ASSGRAGSPEAF
TRBV27,TRBJ1-5,few,11,AGSLGFDKPQH
TRBV6-2/TRBV6-3,TRBJ2-1,many,11,ASSYYGPGEQF
TRBV7-8,TRBJ1-1,-,12,ASSLYIATGGAF
TRBV20-1,TRBJ1-1,-,14,SSEKDVRTHEWRAF
TRBV7-8,TRBJ2-7,many,11,ASSPGLSYEQY
TRBV24-1,TRBJ2-2,-,12,ATSDLGTYGELF
TRBV28,TRBJ2-7,medium-sized,13,ASSEAMPPPYEQY
TRBV18,TRBJ1-2,many,13,ASSPPPVGHHGYT
TRBV9,TRBJ2-1,many,13,ASSGLAGAYNEQF
TRBV2,TRBJ1-4,many,14,ASSEGRVSLNEKLF